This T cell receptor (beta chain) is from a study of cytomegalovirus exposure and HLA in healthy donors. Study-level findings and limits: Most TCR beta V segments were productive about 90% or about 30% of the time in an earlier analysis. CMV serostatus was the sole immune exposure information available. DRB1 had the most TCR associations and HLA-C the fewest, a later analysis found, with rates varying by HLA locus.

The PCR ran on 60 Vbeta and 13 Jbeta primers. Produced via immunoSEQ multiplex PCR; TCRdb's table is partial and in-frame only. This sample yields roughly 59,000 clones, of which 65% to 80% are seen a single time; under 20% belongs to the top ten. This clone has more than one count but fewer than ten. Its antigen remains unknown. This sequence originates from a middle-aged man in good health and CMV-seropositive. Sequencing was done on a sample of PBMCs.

The CDR3 DNA is TGTGCCAGTAGTCCAAGGACAGTCCCTTATAGCAATCAGCCCCAGCATTTT. Encoded protein: CASSPRTVPYSNQPQHF. The gene calls are TRBV19 and TRBJ1-5; tentative D call: TRBD1 (6 bases). From germline, CDR1 is LNHDA and CDR2 SQIVND (reference sequence). The CDR3 is 17 residues long. V gave up 5 bases and J gave up 0 bases, with 17 bases separating them.